The rows below give T cell receptor beta chains drawn from one sample of a study of preoperative IRX-2 immunotherapy in early breast cancer. Some clones are missing from TCRdb's copy, which holds only in-frame ones; the method was immunoSEQ multiplex PCR. Altogether about 15,000 clones are present, roughly 88% being singletons, with the ten largest covering over 25%. This specimen was collected from a patient treated with IRX-2 immunotherapy. Receptors were obtained from a human donor with breast cancer. Each CDR3 is given with its conserved first and last residue. The D gene is left open where the match is weak. The listing skips clone size in some rows; elsewhere it reads once, few, many or a size class.

clone_size: .
v_call: TRBV5-3
d_call: .
j_call: TRBJ1-1
cdr3_nt: TGTGCCAGCAGCCCTTGGAGCGGGGAAGCTTTCTTT
cdr3_aa: CASSPWSGEAFF

clone_size: .
v_call: TRBV7-9
d_call: .
j_call: TRBJ1-3
cdr3_nt: TGTGCCAGCAGCTTTCAGGGCTCTGGAAACACCATATATTTT
cdr3_aa: CASSFQGSGNTIYF

clone_size: once
v_call: TRBV14
d_call: .
j_call: TRBJ1-1
cdr3_nt: TGTGCCAGCAGCCAAGGGGGCAGGGTCAACACTGAAGCTTTCTTT
cdr3_aa: CASSQGGRVNTEAFF

clone_size: large
v_call: TRBV10-2
d_call: TRBD1
j_call: TRBJ2-2
cdr3_nt: TGCGCCAGCACCATGACAGGGTACACCGGGGAGCTGTTTTTT
cdr3_aa: CASTMTGYTGELFF

clone_size: .
v_call: TRBV5-1
d_call: TRBD2
j_call: TRBJ2-3
cdr3_nt: TGCGCCAGCAGCCGTTCGACTAGCGGGGGGACAAACACAGATACGCAGTATTTT
cdr3_aa: CASSRSTSGGTNTDTQYF

clone_size: .
v_call: TRBV5-1
d_call: .
j_call: TRBJ1-3
cdr3_nt: TGCGCCAGCAGCTTGGGGCCAGTCTCTGGAAACACCATATATTTT
cdr3_aa: CASSLGPVSGNTIYF

clone_size: .
v_call: TRBV5-6
d_call: .
j_call: TRBJ1-1
cdr3_nt: TGTGCCAGCAGCTTGGGACAGGTGAACACTGAAGCTTTCTTT
cdr3_aa: CASSLGQVNTEAFF

clone_size: .
v_call: TRBV10-1
d_call: .
j_call: TRBJ2-5
cdr3_nt: TGCGCCAGCGGGATCGGGGGGCCTCAAGAGACCCAGTACTTC
cdr3_aa: CASGIGGPQETQYF

clone_size: .
v_call: TRBV6-1
d_call: TRBD1
j_call: TRBJ1-2
cdr3_nt: TGTGCCAGCAGTGTCTTGACAGGGGGCGGGTATGGCTACACCTTC
cdr3_aa: CASSVLTGGGYGYTF

clone_size: .
v_call: TRBV6-1
d_call: TRBD1
j_call: TRBJ2-3
cdr3_nt: TGTGCGACAGGGGACAACACAGATACGCAGTATTTT
cdr3_aa: CATGDNTDTQYF

clone_size: .
v_call: TRBV5-8
d_call: TRBD1
j_call: TRBJ2-5
cdr3_nt: TGTGCCAGCAGCTTACACAGGGGGTTCACGGGAGAGACCCAGTACTTC
cdr3_aa: CASSLHRGFTGETQYF

clone_size: .
v_call: TRBV6-5
d_call: TRBD1
j_call: TRBJ1-2
cdr3_nt: TGTGCCAGCAGTCCGGACAGGGTGGACGGCTACACCTTC
cdr3_aa: CASSPDRVDGYTF

clone_size: .
v_call: TRBV11-2
d_call: .
j_call: TRBJ1-1
cdr3_nt: TGTGCCAGCAGCCTGCAGGGACGGAACACTGAAGCTTTCTTT
cdr3_aa: CASSLQGRNTEAFF

clone_size: .
v_call: TRBV27
d_call: .
j_call: TRBJ1-5
cdr3_nt: TGTGCCAGCAGTTGGGGGCCAGGTCAGCCCCAGCATTTT
cdr3_aa: CASSWGPGQPQHF

clone_size: .
v_call: TRBV7-3
d_call: .
j_call: TRBJ2-5
cdr3_nt: TGTGCCAGCAGTCTGGGTGGTAAAGAGACCCAGTACTTC
cdr3_aa: CASSLGGKETQYF

clone_size: .
v_call: TRBV7-2
d_call: .
j_call: TRBJ1-2
cdr3_nt: TGTGCCAGCAGCTTAGGTATAGGGAAGTACGGCTACACCTTC
cdr3_aa: CASSLGIGKYGYTF

clone_size: .
v_call: TRBV6-6
d_call: .
j_call: TRBJ2-1
cdr3_nt: TGTGCCAGCAGGCGACTAGACGCCAATGAGCAGTTCTTC
cdr3_aa: CASRRLDANEQFF

clone_size: .
v_call: TRBV18
d_call: .
j_call: TRBJ1-1
cdr3_nt: TGTGCCAGCTCACCACCTAAAGTGAACACTGAAGCTTTCTTT
cdr3_aa: CASSPPKVNTEAFF

clone_size: .
v_call: TRBV7-3
d_call: TRBD2
j_call: TRBJ2-3
cdr3_nt: TGTGCCAGCAGCTCGGGGACTAGCGGAGGTCTAGATACGCAGTATTTT
cdr3_aa: CASSSGTSGGLDTQYF

clone_size: few
v_call: TRBV6-6
d_call: .
j_call: TRBJ2-2
cdr3_nt: TGTGCCAGCAGTTACTCACTCGGACGGAACACCGGGGAGCTGTTTTTT
cdr3_aa: CASSYSLGRNTGELFF

clone_size: .
v_call: TRBV19
d_call: .
j_call: TRBJ2-3
cdr3_nt: TGTGCCAGTAGTATGACAGATACGCAGTATTTT
cdr3_aa: CASSMTDTQYF

clone_size: few
v_call: TRBV28
d_call: .
j_call: TRBJ2-3
cdr3_nt: TGTGCCAGCAGTCGGGGGACATATACGCAGTATTTT
cdr3_aa: CASSRGTYTQYF

clone_size: .
v_call: TRBV6-5
d_call: .
j_call: TRBJ1-2
cdr3_nt: TGTGCCAGCAGTTACGATAGGCAGTATGGCTACACCTTC
cdr3_aa: CASSYDRQYGYTF

clone_size: .
v_call: TRBV18
d_call: .
j_call: TRBJ1-5
cdr3_nt: TGTGCCAGCTCACCGGATGGACAGATCAATCAGCCCCAGCATTTT
cdr3_aa: CASSPDGQINQPQHF

clone_size: .
v_call: TRBV13
d_call: TRBD2
j_call: TRBJ2-2
cdr3_nt: TGTGCCAGCAGCTTAGTGCTAGCGGGGGTCACCGGGGAGCTGTTTTTT
cdr3_aa: CASSLVLAGVTGELFF

clone_size: .
v_call: TRBV19
d_call: .
j_call: TRBJ1-5
cdr3_nt: TGTGCCGGGGGGGGAGGTGGTCAGCCCCAGCATTTT
cdr3_aa: CAGGGGGQPQHF

clone_size: .
v_call: TRBV11-3
d_call: .
j_call: TRBJ1-1
cdr3_nt: TGTGCCAGCAGCATCCCGGGGGTCATGAACACTGAAGCTTTCTTT
cdr3_aa: CASSIPGVMNTEAFF

clone_size: .
v_call: TRBV19
d_call: .
j_call: TRBJ1-5
cdr3_nt: TGTGCCAGTAGCTCATCGGGCAATCAGCCCCAGCATTTT
cdr3_aa: CASSSSGNQPQHF

clone_size: .
v_call: TRBV6-6
d_call: .
j_call: TRBJ2-7
cdr3_nt: TGTGCCACCACCGGGACGGAGAACTACGAGCAGTACTTC
cdr3_aa: CATTGTENYEQYF

clone_size: .
v_call: TRBV19
d_call: .
j_call: TRBJ2-2
cdr3_nt: TGTGCCAGTAGTATCGACCAAGGGGACCTCGGGGAGCTGTTTTTT
cdr3_aa: CASSIDQGDLGELFF

clone_size: few
v_call: TRBV5-1
d_call: .
j_call: TRBJ2-4
cdr3_nt: TGCGCCAGCAGCCCCGGACAGACTAGAAAAGGAGACATTCAGTACTTC
cdr3_aa: CASSPGQTRKGDIQYF

clone_size: .
v_call: TRBV4-2
d_call: TRBD2
j_call: TRBJ2-2
cdr3_nt: TGTGCCAGCAGCCAAGATTCTCTAGCGGGGGTCACCGGGGAGCTGTTTTTT
cdr3_aa: CASSQDSLAGVTGELFF

clone_size: .
v_call: TRBV11-3
d_call: .
j_call: TRBJ1-2
cdr3_nt: TGTGCCAGCAGCTCAACGCAGGGAGGCTATGGCTACACCTTC
cdr3_aa: CASSSTQGGYGYTF

clone_size: .
v_call: TRBV27
d_call: .
j_call: TRBJ2-2
cdr3_nt: TGTGCCAGCAGTCCCCTGGAGCGAATTAACACCGGGGAGCTGTTTTTT
cdr3_aa: CASSPLERINTGELFF

clone_size: .
v_call: TRBV11-3
d_call: TRBD1
j_call: TRBJ1-1
cdr3_nt: TGTGCCAGCAGCCAGACCGGGACAGGGGTTCCTGAAGCTTTCTTT
cdr3_aa: CASSQTGTGVPEAFF

clone_size: .
v_call: TRBV5-1
d_call: TRBD2
j_call: TRBJ2-1
cdr3_nt: TGCGCCAGCAGCTTGGGGGGACTAGCGGGGTACAATGAGCAGTTCTTC
cdr3_aa: CASSLGGLAGYNEQFF

clone_size: once
v_call: TRBV23-1
d_call: .
j_call: TRBJ2-7
cdr3_nt: TGCGCCAGCAGTCTATTCGTTCCCTTTGAGTACGAGCAGTACTTC
cdr3_aa: CASSLFVPFEYEQYF

clone_size: .
v_call: TRBV5-6
d_call: TRBD2
j_call: TRBJ2-5
cdr3_nt: TGTGCCAGCAGCCTTGCCACATGGGCGGGGGGCCTGTACTTC
cdr3_aa: CASSLATWAGGLYF

clone_size: .
v_call: TRBV11-3
d_call: TRBD2
j_call: TRBJ2-7
cdr3_nt: TGTGCCAGCAGCTTCAGTAGCGGGGGGGCATTCTACGAGCAGTACTTC
cdr3_aa: CASSFSSGGAFYEQYF

clone_size: .
v_call: TRBV5-6
d_call: .
j_call: TRBJ2-6
cdr3_nt: TGTGCCAGCAGCCCCCTCCGAGTTCTTGGTGGGGCCAACGTCCTGACTTTC
cdr3_aa: CASSPLRVLGGANVLTF

clone_size: .
v_call: TRBV5-1
d_call: .
j_call: TRBJ1-1
cdr3_nt: TGTGCCAGCAGCTTATCGATGAACACTGAAGCTTTCTTT
cdr3_aa: CASSLSMNTEAFF

clone_size: .
v_call: TRBV7-8
d_call: TRBD2
j_call: TRBJ2-2
cdr3_nt: TGTGCCAGCAGCTCCGGGACTACAAGAACCGGGGAGCTGTTTTTT
cdr3_aa: CASSSGTTRTGELFF

clone_size: .
v_call: TRBV28
d_call: .
j_call: TRBJ1-5
cdr3_nt: TGTGCCAGCAGTTTAGGGAGGACTCCCAATCAGCCCCAGCATTTT
cdr3_aa: CASSLGRTPNQPQHF

clone_size: .
v_call: TRBV5-1
d_call: .
j_call: TRBJ2-7
cdr3_nt: TGCGCCAGCAGCTTGGCCTTGGGGGGAGAAGAGCAGTACTTC
cdr3_aa: CASSLALGGEEQYF

clone_size: .
v_call: TRBV6-5
d_call: .
j_call: TRBJ1-2
cdr3_nt: TGTGCCAGCAGCGCCTATGGCTACACCTTC
cdr3_aa: CASSAYGYTF

clone_size: few
v_call: TRBV19
d_call: .
j_call: TRBJ1-1
cdr3_nt: TGTGCCAGTATGCGGAGTCATCGGGCTTTCTTT
cdr3_aa: CASMRSHRAFF

clone_size: .
v_call: TRBV2
d_call: .
j_call: TRBJ1-6
cdr3_nt: TGTGCCAGTCACTGGGATCCTCCAGAGAATTCACCCCTCCACTTT
cdr3_aa: CASHWDPPENSPLHF

clone_size: .
v_call: TRBV2
d_call: .
j_call: TRBJ1-3
cdr3_nt: TGTGCCAGCAGTGAAGCCTCCGGGACACTTGCTGGAAACACCATATATTTT
cdr3_aa: CASSEASGTLAGNTIYF

clone_size: .
v_call: TRBV13
d_call: .
j_call: TRBJ2-2
cdr3_nt: TGTGCCAGCAGCCAGAACACCGGGGAGCTGTTTTTT
cdr3_aa: CASSQNTGELFF

clone_size: .
v_call: TRBV5-1
d_call: TRBD2
j_call: TRBJ2-1
cdr3_nt: TGCGCCAGCAGCTTACTAGCGGGGGGGCTCAATGAGCAGTTCTTC
cdr3_aa: CASSLLAGGLNEQFF

clone_size: .
v_call: TRBV27
d_call: TRBD2
j_call: TRBJ2-1
cdr3_nt: TGTGCCAGCAGTCCCCTGGGCGGGGGGGCCTACAATGAGCAGTTCTTC
cdr3_aa: CASSPLGGGAYNEQFF

clone_size: .
v_call: TRBV28
d_call: .
j_call: TRBJ2-2
cdr3_nt: TGTGCCAGCCGGCCTTGGGGGGCGGGCGCCGGGGAGCTGTTTTTT
cdr3_aa: CASRPWGAGAGELFF